Each of the 13 T cell receptor beta chains below was sequenced from the same sample in a study of shared clonotypes between healthy human individuals. Measured with immunoSEQ multiplex PCR; TCRdb has only the in-frame clones, and not every one. The table has about 2.3 million clones, over 85% seen once. Sample: naive CD4+ T cells from PBMCs. The sample's subset: CD45RA+ positively selected. The receptor source for this set is a young man in good health. Some clones in this sample may be carry-over from other donors' samples.

This chain links TRBV11-2 with TRBJ1-5, with 8 bases matching TRBD1. The germline gives CDR1 SGHAT, CDR2 FQNNGV. V gave up 5 bases and J gave up 3 bases; unmatched junction bases: 12. The CDR3 contains 17 residues. For the CDR3, the DNA is TGTGCCAGCAGCCCGGGGGAGGACAGGGCGTACAATCAGCCCCAGCATTTT. This translates into CASSPGEDRAYNQPQHF. The full variable domain, rest sourced from reference TRBV11-2 and TRBJ1-5, is EAGVAQSPRYKIIEKRQSVAFWCNPISGHATLYWYQQILGQGPKLLIQFQNNGVVDDSQLPKDRFSAERLKGVDSTLKIQPAKLEDSAVYLCASSPGEDRAYNQPQHFGDGTRLSIL.

CDR3 amino acids: CASSYWRGTGELFF. CDR3 DNA: TGTGCCAGCAGTTACTGGAGGGGAACCGGGGAGCTGTTTTTT. The chain employs TRBV6-5 and TRBJ2-2, with D perhaps matching TRBD2 (6 bases). Germline V gene lookup returns CDR1 MNHEY and CDR2 SVGAGI. The CDR3 consists of 14 residues. The V and J ends lost 1 base and 5 bases respectively, with 8 bases between them.

This sequence joins TRBV29-1 and TRBJ1-2, with a tentative D call TRBD1 (5 bases). The germline V gene has CDR1 SQVTM and CDR2 ANQGSEA. V dropped 4 bases and J dropped 8 bases, with 17 bases sitting between them. This CDR3 has 13 amino acids. The CDR3 region has the DNA TGCAGCGTTGTGGGGGGATCCACGGAGGGCTACACCTTC. Protein product: CSVVGGSTEGYTF.

The rearrangement joins TRBV7-2 to TRBJ1-1, with D unresolved. The CDR3 is 14 amino acids. Germline-derived CDR1 and CDR2 are SGHTA and FQGNSA. V lost 4 bases and J 4 bases, leaving 13 bases between the germline ends. The CDR3 DNA reads as TGTGCCAGCAGCTCCCGGACGGCTCCCACTGAAGCTTTCTTT. Encoded protein: CASSSRTAPTEAFF.

This chain connects TRBV30 to TRBJ2-1, with D perhaps assigned TRBD1 or TRBD2 (5 bases each). CDR3 size: 16 residues. The V and J ends lost 3 bases and 3 bases respectively, with 18 bases between them. Germline assignment: CDR1 GTSNPN and CDR2 SVGIG (reference sequence). CDR3 nucleotides: TGTGCCTGGAGGACCAATGCCGGGACGCACTACAATGAGCAGTTCTTC. It codes for CAWRTNAGTHYNEQFF.

The chain carries TRBV6-1 and TRBJ1-1; D might be TRBD1 (6 bases). Germline CDR1 and CDR2: MNHNS and SASEGT. Trimming took off 6 bases at V and 4 bases at J, with 15 bases between the two ends. CDR3 length: 14 residues. For the CDR3, the DNA is TGTGCCAGCAGAGTTCGAGGGGGAGGCACTGAAGCTTTCTTT. This translates into CASRVRGGGTEAFF.

The V and J genes are TRBV5-6 and TRBJ2-7; possibly TRBD1 or TRBD2 for D (5 bases each). Germline CDR1 and CDR2: SGHDT and YYEEEE. V was pared by 2 bases and J by 2 bases, with 11 bases between. This CDR3 comprises 14 residues. The DNA of the CDR3 is TGTGCCAGCAGCTTCGGGGACGGAGCCTACGAGCAGTACTTC. Protein: CASSFGDGAYEQYF. Drawing the rest from reference TRBV5-6 and TRBJ2-7, the complete variable domain is DAGVTQSPTHLIKTRGQQVTLRCSPKSGHDTVSWYQQALGQGPQFIFQYYEEEERQRGNFPDRFSGHQFPNYSSELNVNALLLGDSALYLCASSFGDGAYEQYFGPGTRLTVT.

Details on this clone: The same CDR3 can be traced to other DNA sequences in this sample. V gene TRBV12-5 combines with J gene TRBJ1-3, with D uncertain. V lost 6 bases and J 4 bases, leaving 10 bases between the germline ends. The CDR3 is 13 amino acids. Germline CDR1 LGHNT, CDR2 FRNRAP. CDR3 DNA: TGTGCTAGTGGCCGCGGTCCGGGAAACACCATATATTTT. As protein: CASGRGPGNTIYF.

The CDR3 DNA reads TGTGCCAGCTCAACAGGGAAAGAGACCCAGTACTTC. Translating gives CASSTGKETQYF. The J gene is TRBJ2-5, the V gene TRBV18; TRBD1 might be the D (6 bases). Germline V gene lookup returns CDR1 KGHSH and CDR2 LQKENI. V lost 5 bases, J lost 3 bases, and 7 bases lay in between. The CDR3 is 12 residues long.

This clone was seen only once. The sample contains more than one DNA sequence encoding this CDR3. The rearrangement links TRBV6-6 to TRBJ2-1, with no clear D. Germline CDR1 is MNHNY and CDR2 is SVGAGI (reference sequence). V was trimmed by 2 bases and J by 0 bases, leaving 8 bases between them. The CDR3 is 15 amino acids. The CDR3: CASSYRADSYNEQFF. CDR3 sequence (DNA): TGTGCCAGCAGTTACAGGGCGGACTCCTACAATGAGCAGTTCTTC.

The V call is TRBV6-5, the J call TRBJ2-3; 7 bases map to TRBD2. The CDR3 is 16 residues long. The V gene end was trimmed by 2 bases and the J gene end by 1 base; junction bases not matched to a gene: 6. Germline assignment: CDR1 MNHEY and CDR2 SVGAGI. The DNA of the CDR3 is TGTGCCAGCAGTTACCGCGCGAGCGGGGGCACAGATACGCAGTATTTT. Protein sequence: CASSYRASGGTDTQYF.

With respect to this clone: Other DNA sequences from this sample encode an identical CDR3 as well. The V gene is TRBV30, the J gene TRBJ1-6; D uncertain. Germline lookup yields CDR1 GTSNPN and CDR2 SVGIG (reference sequence). The CDR3 extends over 12 amino acids. Trimming took off 2 bases at V and 10 bases at J, with 9 bases between the two ends. The CDR3 nucleotides are TGTGCCTGGAGTTCAGGCCGGTCACCCCTCCACTTT. As protein: CAWSSGRSPLHF.

This clone was seen once. The rearrangement links TRBV5-1 to TRBJ2-6, with TRBD1 as a possible D gene (5 bases). This CDR3 has 16 amino acids. Germline V gives CDR1 SGHRS, CDR2 YFSETQ. Trimming cost V 0 bases and J 2 bases, with 9 bases left between them. CDR3 bases: TGCGCCAGCAGCTTGGGGGGCAGTCCTGGGGCCAACGTCCTGACTTTC. It yields the protein CASSLGGSPGANVLTF.